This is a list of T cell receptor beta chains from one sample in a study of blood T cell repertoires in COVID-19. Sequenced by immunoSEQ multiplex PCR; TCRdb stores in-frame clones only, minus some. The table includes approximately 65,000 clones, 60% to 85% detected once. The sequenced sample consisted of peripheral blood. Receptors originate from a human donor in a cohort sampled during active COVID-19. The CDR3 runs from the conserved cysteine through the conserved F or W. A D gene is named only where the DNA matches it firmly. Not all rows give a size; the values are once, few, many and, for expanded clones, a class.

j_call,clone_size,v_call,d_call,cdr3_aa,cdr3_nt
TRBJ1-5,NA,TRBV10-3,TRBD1,CAIKLPGQGGDCCQPQHF,TGTGCCATCAAGCTACCGGGACAGGGAGGAGATTGTTGTCAGCCCCAGCATTTT
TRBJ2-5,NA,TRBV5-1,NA,CASSLAWAGGETQYF,TGCGCCAGCAGCTTGGCGTGGGCAGGAGGGGAGACCCAGTACTTC
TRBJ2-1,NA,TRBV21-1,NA,CASSKVGGGRNEQFF,TGTGCCAGCAGCAAAGTGGGGGGAGGTCGCAATGAGCAGTTCTTC
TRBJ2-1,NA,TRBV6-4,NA,CASSDSVARPSDEQFF,TGTGCCAGCAGTGACTCGGTCGCTAGGCCATCCGATGAGCAGTTCTTC
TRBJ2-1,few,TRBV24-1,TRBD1,CATSDPTTGNENEQFF,TGTGCCACCAGTGACCCAACGACAGGGAACGAAAATGAGCAGTTCTTC
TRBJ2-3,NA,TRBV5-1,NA,CASSLGQAFTDTQYF,TGCGCCAGCAGCTTGGGGCAGGCTTTCACAGATACGCAGTATTTT
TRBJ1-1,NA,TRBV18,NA,CASSPLGQGEAFF,TGTGCCAGCTCACCACTTGGCCAGGGAGAAGCTTTCTTT
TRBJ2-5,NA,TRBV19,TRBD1,CASARDRVQETQYF,TGTGCCAGTGCCCGGGACAGGGTTCAAGAGACCCAGTACTTC
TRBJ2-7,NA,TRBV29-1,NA,CSVAKGAGYEQYF,TGCAGCGTGGCTAAGGGCGCAGGGTACGAGCAGTACTTC
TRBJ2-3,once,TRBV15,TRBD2,CATSRDGLATDTQYF,TGTGCCACCAGCAGAGATGGACTAGCAACAGATACGCAGTATTTT
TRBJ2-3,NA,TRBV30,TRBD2,CAWNPMGGSTDTQYF,TGTGCCTGGAACCCTATGGGGGGGAGCACAGATACGCAGTATTTT
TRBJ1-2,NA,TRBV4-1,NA,CASSQDGQVGRYTF,TGCGCCAGCAGCCAAGATGGGCAGGTTGGGAGATACACCTTC
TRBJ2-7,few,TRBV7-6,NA,CASSLAPQGTNEQYF,TGTGCCAGCAGCTTAGCGCCTCAGGGAACGAACGAGCAGTACTTC
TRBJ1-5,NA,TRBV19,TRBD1,CASSSLQGNSNQPQHF,TGTGCCAGTAGTAGTTTACAGGGGAACAGCAATCAGCCCCAGCATTTT
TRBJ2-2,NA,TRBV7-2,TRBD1,CASSVRTGVGGELFF,TGTGCCAGCAGCGTACGGACAGGGGTCGGCGGGGAGCTGTTTTTT
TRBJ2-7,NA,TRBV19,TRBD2,CASSMDFAGGTAEQYF,TGTGCCAGTAGTATGGATTTCGCGGGGGGGACTGCCGAGCAGTACTTC
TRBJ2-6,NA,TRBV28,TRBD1,CASSLWTGGEGANVLTF,TGTGCCAGCAGTTTATGGACAGGGGGCGAGGGGGCCAACGTCCTGACTTTC
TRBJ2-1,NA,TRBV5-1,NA,CASQERIQGSNEQFF,TGCGCCAGCCAGGAGCGGATTCAGGGGAGCAATGAGCAGTTCTTC
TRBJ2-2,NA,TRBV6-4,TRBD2,CASSPQISGPSTGELFF,TGTGCCAGCAGCCCCCAGATTAGCGGGCCGTCCACCGGGGAGCTGTTTTTT
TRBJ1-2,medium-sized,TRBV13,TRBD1,CASSATRDRVQFNGYTF,TGTGCCAGCAGCGCGACAAGGGACAGGGTACAGTTTAACGGCTACACCTTC
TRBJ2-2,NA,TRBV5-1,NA,CASSLGGTGELFF,TGCGCCAGCAGCTTGGGAGGGACCGGGGAGCTGTTTTTT
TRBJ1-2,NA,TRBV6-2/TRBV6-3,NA,CASSYEWGDGYTF,TGTGCCAGCAGTTACGAGTGGGGCGATGGCTACACCTTC
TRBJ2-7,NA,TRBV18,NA,CASSPTLGGEQYF,TGTGCCAGCTCACCGACTTTGGGGGGCGAGCAGTACTTC
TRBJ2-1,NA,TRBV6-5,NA,CASSPGFEQFF,TGTGCCAGCAGTCCGGGATTTGAGCAGTTCTTC
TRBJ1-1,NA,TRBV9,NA,CASSVDARGTEAFF,TGTGCCAGCAGCGTAGATGCCAGGGGCACTGAAGCTTTCTTT
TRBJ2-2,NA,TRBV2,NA,CASSVLSTSTGELFF,TGTGCCAGCAGTGTCCTCTCGACTAGCACCGGGGAGCTGTTTTTT
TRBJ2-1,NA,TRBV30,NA,CAWSVRGSRRNEQFF,TGTGCCTGGAGTGTACGAGGGAGTCGTCGCAATGAGCAGTTCTTC
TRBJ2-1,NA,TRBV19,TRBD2,CASSPGLAGKDEQFF,TGTGCCAGTAGCCCGGGACTAGCGGGGAAGGATGAGCAGTTCTTC
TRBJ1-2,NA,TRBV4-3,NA,CASSQERGYSYGYTF,TGCGCCAGCAGCCAAGAACGGGGTTATAGCTATGGCTACACCTTC
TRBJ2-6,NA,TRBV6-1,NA,CASSDGGYISGANVLTF,TGTGCCAGCAGTGATGGAGGGTATATCTCTGGGGCCAACGTCCTGACTTTC
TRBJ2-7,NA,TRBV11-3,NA,CASSLGQFYEQYF,TGTGCCAGCAGCTTAGGTCAGTTCTACGAGCAGTACTTC
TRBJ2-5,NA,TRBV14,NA,CASSQLSSGVRETQYF,TGTGCCAGCAGCCAACTAAGCTCGGGGGTTCGGGAGACCCAGTACTTC
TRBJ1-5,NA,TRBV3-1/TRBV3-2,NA,CASSQNLMSNQPQHF,TGTGCCAGCAGCCAAAATCTTATGAGCAATCAGCCCCAGCATTTT
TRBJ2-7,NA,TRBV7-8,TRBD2,CASSLEGGGAYEQYF,TGTGCCAGCAGCTTAGAGGGCGGGGGGGCCTACGAGCAGTACTTC
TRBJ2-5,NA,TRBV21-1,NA,CASSPPISGVEGETQYF,TGTGCCAGCAGCCCCCCTATATCCGGGGTGGAGGGGGAGACCCAGTACTTC
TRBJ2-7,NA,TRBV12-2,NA,CASRSPQGRDRDSYEQYF,TGTGCAAGTCGCTCCCCCCAAGGACGGGACAGGGATTCCTACGAGCAGTACTTC
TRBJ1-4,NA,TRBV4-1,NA,CASSQDSGLEKLFF,TGCGCCAGCAGCCAAGACTCGGGACTTGAAAAACTGTTTTTT
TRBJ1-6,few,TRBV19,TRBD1,CATAEFGGGTGDSPLHF,TGTGCCACTGCCGAATTCGGAGGTGGGACAGGGGATTCACCCCTCCACTTT
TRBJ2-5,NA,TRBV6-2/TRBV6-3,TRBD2,CASSYGLLAGGTETQYF,TGTGCCAGCAGTTACGGCCTTCTGGCGGGAGGCACGGAGACCCAGTACTTC
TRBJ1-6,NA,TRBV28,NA,CASRKQGGLRSPLHF,TGTGCCAGCAGAAAACAGGGAGGGTTGAGGTCACCCCTCCACTTT
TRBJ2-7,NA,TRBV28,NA,CASSLTYPYEQYF,TGTGCCAGCAGTTTGACATATCCCTACGAGCAGTACTTC
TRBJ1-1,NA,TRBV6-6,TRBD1,CASSPGQSHTEAFF,TGTGCCAGCAGCCCGGGACAGTCTCACACTGAAGCTTTCTTT
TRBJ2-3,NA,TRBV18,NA,CASSPAGADTQYF,TGTGCCAGCTCACCGGCGGGCGCAGATACGCAGTATTTT
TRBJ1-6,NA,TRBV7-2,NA,CASSLDFRLSYNSPLHF,TGTGCCAGCAGCTTAGATTTCCGACTCTCCTATAATTCACCCCTCCACTTT